This entry lists 27 T cell receptor beta chains sequenced from one sample in a study of beta chain features in type 1 diabetes. Reverse transcription of all isolated RNA meant that expressed TCRB transcripts were sequenced. Repertoires were generated with immunoSEQ multiplex PCR, while TCRdb's copy carries only in-frame clones and drops some. The sample records around 500,000 clones, around 10% being singletons. The sample was naive CD4+ T cells from blood. The origin of the receptors is a woman between 18 and 30 years old in good health.

The chain carries TRBV4-2 and TRBJ2-1, with 7 bases matching TRBD1. Germline loops: CDR1 LGHNA, CDR2 YNFKEQ. The CDR3 runs to 15 residues. The J segment lost 0 bases and the V segment lost 4 bases, leaving 3 bases of the junction unmatched. DNA for the CDR3: TGTGCCAGCAGCCTTGACAGGGTCTCCTACAATGAGCAGTTCTTC. Protein product: CASSLDRVSYNEQFF.

In its sample, this clone was seen a few times. The chain recombines TRBV28 with TRBJ2-1; D is possibly TRBD2 (6 bases). The CDR3 loop spans 15 amino acids. The germline V gene has CDR1 MDHEN and CDR2 SYDVKM. Trimming took 0 bases from V and 8 from J, leaving 14 bases between them. The CDR3 DNA reads as TGTGCCAGCAGTTTATGGGAGGGAAGGGTCCATGAGCAGTTCTTC. Encoded protein: CASSLWEGRVHEQFF.

In its sample, this clone was seen a few times. The chain links TRBV7-9 to TRBJ1-1; 7 positions match TRBD1. Per the germline V gene, CDR1 is SEHNR and CDR2 is FQNEAQ (reference sequence). The CDR3 totals 13 residues. The V segment lost 5 bases and the J segment 4 bases; nucleotides outside the gene matches: 4. CDR3 DNA: TGTGCCAGCAGCCAGACAGGGATCACTGAAGCTTTCTTT. This sequence encodes CASSQTGITEAFF. The variable domain in full, completed from reference TRBV7-9 and TRBJ1-1, reads DTGVSQNPRHKITKRGQNVTFRCDPISEHNRLYWYRQTLGQGPEFLTYFQNEAQLEKSRLLSDRFSAERPKGSFSTLEIQRTEQGDSAMYLCASSQTGITEAFFGQGTRLTVV.

This clone has ten or more counts. The chain employs TRBV29-1 and TRBJ2-3, with a weak D call TRBD2 (7 bases). Deletions cut 7 bases from V and 5 bases from J, with 13 bases between. The CDR3 is made up of 12 amino acids. Germline CDR1 and CDR2: SQVTM and ANQGSEA. The CDR3 loop is CSGGGGQDTQYF. The DNA for the CDR3 is TGCAGCGGGGGGGGCGGTCAAGATACGCAGTATTTT.

The chain is built from TRBV4-1 and TRBJ1-4; tentatively, D is TRBD1 (6 bases). The CDR3 is 13 residues long. Trimming shortened V by 2 bases and J by 7 bases, and 8 bases separated the two germline ends. CDR1 MGHRA and CDR2 YSYEKL come from the germline V gene. In DNA form, the CDR3 reads TGCGCCAGCAGCCAAATCAGGGGTGAAAAACTGTTTTTT. Its translation: CASSQIRGEKLFF.

The chain carries TRBV7-3 and TRBJ2-5; 7 positions match TRBD2. The CDR3 spans 16 residues. The germline V gene encodes CDR1 SGHTA and CDR2 FQGTGA. The trim removed 2 bases at V and 5 bases at J, leaving 11 bases unmatched. The CDR3 DNA follows: TGTGCCAGCAGCTTATCGGGCGGGAGTATTGCGGAGACCCAGTACTTC. This sequence encodes CASSLSGGSIAETQYF.

This clone was observed a few times. This chain links TRBV7-2 with TRBJ1-1; no clear D gene. Germline lookup yields CDR1 SGHTA and CDR2 FQGNSA. The CDR3 is made up of 14 amino acids. The ends were cut back, 1 base at V and 3 bases at J, with 9 bases in the middle. CDR3 sequence: CASSLEWRDTEAFF. CDR3 in DNA: TGTGCCAGCAGCTTAGAGTGGCGGGACACTGAAGCTTTCTTT.

The gene calls are TRBV12-5 and TRBJ1-5; TRBD1 might be the D (6 bases). Germline CDR1 is LGHNT and CDR2 is FRNRAP. V dropped 1 base and J dropped 7 bases, with 11 bases sitting between them. The CDR3 extends over 14 amino acids. DNA of the CDR3: TGTGCTAGTGGTTTGGGTCAGGGGAAACAGCCCCAGCATTTT. Translating it yields CASGLGQGKQPQHF.

This clone occurred a few times. This chain uses TRBV15 with TRBJ2-5; no reliable D call. V lost 1 base and J 2 bases, leaving 8 bases between the germline ends. This CDR3 has 14 amino acids. CDR1 LNHNV and CDR2 YYDKDF come from the germline V gene (reference sequence). CDR3 amino acids: CATSRGSVQETQYF. The CDR3 nucleotides are TGTGCCACCAGCAGAGGGTCGGTACAAGAGACCCAGTACTTC. The variable domain in full, completed from reference TRBV15 and TRBJ2-5, reads DAMVIQNPRYQVTQFGKPVTLSCSQTLNHNVMYWYQQKSSQAPKLLFHYYDKDFNNEADTPDNFQSRRPNTSFCFLDIRSPGLGDTAMYLCATSRGSVQETQYFGPGTRLLVL.

The table lists this clone with a few counts. The V call is TRBV7-2, the J call TRBJ2-3; D is perhaps TRBD1 (5 bases). V was shortened by 3 bases and J by 8 bases, with 9 bases between the two germline ends. The CDR3 is made up of 12 amino acids. Per the germline V gene, CDR1 is SGHTA and CDR2 is FQGNSA. The CDR3 DNA sequence: TGTGCCAGCAGCTTCAGGGAACGTACGCAGTATTTT. This sequence encodes CASSFRERTQYF.

Many counts were recorded for this clone. The CDR3 is CSVVDRSAKPTDTQYF. In nucleotides, the CDR3 is TGCAGCGTTGTGGACAGGTCTGCCAAACCCACAGATACGCAGTATTTT. The chain is built from TRBV29-1 and TRBJ2-3, with 7 positions matching TRBD1. The CDR3 sequence is 16 residues long. Germline V CDR1 and CDR2: SQVTM, ANQGSEA. With V trimmed by 4 bases and J by 2 bases, 12 bases remained unmatched.

In this sample, this clone turned up once. This chain joins TRBV5-1 and TRBJ2-5, with D unclear. Trimming cost V 4 bases and J 5 bases, with 12 bases left between them. The CDR3 covers 13 residues. Germline loops: CDR1 SGHRS, CDR2 YFSETQ. In DNA form, the CDR3 reads TGCGCCAGCAGCAACATCCCCGCGGAGACCCAGTACTTC. Translating it yields CASSNIPAETQYF.

The J gene is TRBJ1-2, the V gene TRBV7-9; D may be TRBD1 (5 bases). Germline CDR1 and CDR2: SEHNR and FQNEAQ (reference sequence). V was trimmed by 10 bases and J by 5 bases, leaving 14 bases between them. The CDR3 sequence is 12 residues long. DNA of the CDR3: TGTGCCAAAGAACAGGCGTCTTATGGCTACACCTTC. Protein product: CAKEQASYGYTF.

The sample holds a few counts of this clone. The chain links TRBV23-1 to TRBJ1-1, with a possible D match to TRBD1 (6 bases). TRBV23-1 is marked as an open reading frame, function uncertain. Trimming stripped 7 bases from V and 2 bases from J, with 20 bases between. This CDR3 region has 16 residues. This CDR3 is CASTSLDRKANTEAFF. The DNA for the CDR3 is TGCGCCAGCACCTCACTCGACAGGAAAGCAAACACTGAAGCTTTCTTT.

This clone has more than one count but fewer than ten. The J gene is TRBJ2-2, the V gene TRBV15; D is perhaps TRBD1 (5 bases). In germline, CDR1 is LNHNV, CDR2 YYDKDF (reference sequence). The V gene lost 3 bases and the J gene lost 4 bases, with 9 bases spanning the gap. The length of the CDR3 is 14 residues. CDR3 region: CATSRYRRTGELFF. The CDR3 DNA reads as TGTGCCACCAGCAGGTACAGGCGCACCGGGGAGCTGTTTTTT.

The chain carries TRBV7-8 and TRBJ1-6; possible D gene TRBD1, 6 bases. This CDR3 has 13 residues. CDR1 is SGHVS, CDR2 FQNEAQ, per germline. V shed 5 bases and J shed 14 bases, with 16 bases lying between them. CDR3 loop: CASSRKRGSALHF. The CDR3 DNA follows: TGTGCCAGCAGCCGAAAGAGGGGGTCGGCCCTCCACTTT.

This chain links TRBV7-9 with TRBJ1-2, with TRBD1 matching over 8 bases. The CDR3 spans 15 residues. Per the germline V gene, CDR1 is SEHNR and CDR2 is FQNEAQ (reference sequence). V shed 1 base, J shed 2 bases, and the junction held 3 bases outside the gene matches. The chain's CDR3 is CASSLGGQGNYGYTF. The CDR3 DNA follows: TGTGCCAGCAGCTTAGGAGGACAGGGAAACTATGGCTACACCTTC. The variable domain in full, with the rest retrieved from reference TRBV7-9 and TRBJ1-2, is DTGVSQNPRHKITKRGQNVTFRCDPISEHNRLYWYRQTLGQGPEFLTYFQNEAQLEKSRLLSDRFSAERPKGSFSTLEIQRTEQGDSAMYLCASSLGGQGNYGYTFGSGTRLTVV.

This clone was seen a few times. This chain joins TRBV18 and TRBJ2-3, with 8 bases aligning to TRBD2. Germline V gives CDR1 KGHSH, CDR2 LQKENI. The CDR3 length is 17 residues. The V segment lost 0 bases and the J segment 4 bases; nucleotides outside the gene matches: 9. The CDR3 loop is CASSPPPSGSWPDTQYF. In DNA, the CDR3 is TGTGCCAGCTCACCACCCCCCAGCGGGAGTTGGCCAGATACGCAGTATTTT.

The chain recombines TRBV5-1 with TRBJ2-3, with a weak D call TRBD1 (6 bases). With 3 bases removed from V and 2 bases from J, the gap between germline ends came to 16 bases. CDR1 and CDR2 from the germline V gene are SGHRS and YFSETQ. This CDR3 has 16 amino acids. The CDR3 protein is CASSSTGGSLTDTQYF. The CDR3 coding sequence is TGCGCCAGCAGCTCGACTGGGGGCAGCCTCACAGATACGCAGTATTTT.

The V call is TRBV4-1, the J call TRBJ2-4, with D possibly TRBD2 on 6 matching bases. The germline gives CDR1 MGHRA, CDR2 YSYEKL. The CDR3 covers 14 residues. Trimming left V 0 bases short and J 9 bases short, with 12 bases between. CDR3 residues: CASSQDRRGTIQYF. In DNA, the CDR3 is TGCGCCAGCAGCCAAGATAGGAGGGGAACCATTCAGTACTTC.

This chain connects TRBV9 to TRBJ2-3; 16 positions match TRBD2. The CDR3 covers 18 residues. V shed 4 bases, J shed 4 bases, and the junction held 9 bases outside the gene matches. CDR1 SGDLS and CDR2 YYNGEE come from the germline V gene. The chain's CDR3 is CASSPRGTSGGASDTQYF. CDR3 sequence (DNA): TGTGCCAGCAGCCCCAGAGGGACTAGCGGGGGGGCCTCAGATACGCAGTATTTT. The complete variable domain, with remaining parts taken from reference TRBV9 and TRBJ2-3, reads DSGVTQTPKHLITATGQRVTLRCSPRSGDLSVYWYQQSLDQGLQFLIQYYNGEERAKGNILERFSAQQFPDLHSELNLSSLELGDSALYFCASSPRGTSGGASDTQYFGPGTRLTVL.

The chain links TRBV2 to TRBJ1-5; tentative D call: TRBD1 (5 bases). Germline loops: CDR1 SNHLY, CDR2 FYNNEI. V dropped 6 bases and J dropped 8 bases, with 17 bases sitting between them. The CDR3 extends over 14 amino acids. This CDR3 reads CASSERGPGEPQHF. CDR3 DNA: TGTGCCAGCAGCGAGAGAGGCCCGGGGGAGCCCCAGCATTTT.

In its sample, this clone was seen a few times. The DNA for the CDR3 is TGTGCCAGCAGCTTGGGAACTGGGGGGGTCACAGATACGCAGTATTTT. It is translated as CASSLGTGGVTDTQYF. This sequence joins TRBV5-4 and TRBJ2-3, with 7 nucleotides matching TRBD2. Trimming took 0 bases from V and 2 from J; bases not matched to a gene: 6. CDR1 and CDR2 from the germline V gene are SGHNT and YYREEE (reference sequence). The CDR3 consists of 16 residues.

This clone occurred a few times. This chain connects TRBV4-2 to TRBJ2-3; D gene unclear. The CDR3 spans 13 residues. V shed 1 base and J shed 3 bases, with 5 bases lying between them. The V gene's germline CDR1 is LGHNA and CDR2 YNFKEQ. The CDR3 DNA sequence: TGTGCCAGCAGCCAAGCTTTAACAGATACGCAGTATTTT. Protein sequence: CASSQALTDTQYF.

The chain combines TRBV10-3 with TRBJ1-2, with 7 bases identical to TRBD1. Germline assignment: CDR1 ENHRY and CDR2 SYGVKD. Losses at the gene ends were 10 bases for V and 7 bases for J; bases not matched to a gene: 6. This CDR3 is built from 11 residues. In DNA, the CDR3 is TGTGCCAGCCACAGGGGAGGTGGCTACACCTTC. Amino acids: CASHRGGGYTF.

The chain links TRBV4-2 to TRBJ1-4; D is perhaps TRBD1 (6 bases). Deletions cut 1 base from V and 4 bases from J, with 10 bases between. In germline, CDR1 is LGHNA, CDR2 YNFKEQ. The CDR3 length is 15 residues. CDR3 DNA: TGTGCCAGCAGCCAAGGGACAGAGGATAATGAAAAACTGTTTTTT. Its protein is CASSQGTEDNEKLFF.

This clone has only a few counts. The chain joins TRBV6-6 to TRBJ2-1; D gene unclear. V was cut by 0 bases and J by 5 bases, with 11 bases left in between. This CDR3 is built from 15 residues. Germline lookup yields CDR1 MNHNY and CDR2 SVGAGI (reference sequence). This chain's CDR3 is CASSYSLGPNNEQFF. CDR3 sequence (DNA): TGTGCCAGCAGTTACTCCCTTGGGCCGAACAATGAGCAGTTCTTC.